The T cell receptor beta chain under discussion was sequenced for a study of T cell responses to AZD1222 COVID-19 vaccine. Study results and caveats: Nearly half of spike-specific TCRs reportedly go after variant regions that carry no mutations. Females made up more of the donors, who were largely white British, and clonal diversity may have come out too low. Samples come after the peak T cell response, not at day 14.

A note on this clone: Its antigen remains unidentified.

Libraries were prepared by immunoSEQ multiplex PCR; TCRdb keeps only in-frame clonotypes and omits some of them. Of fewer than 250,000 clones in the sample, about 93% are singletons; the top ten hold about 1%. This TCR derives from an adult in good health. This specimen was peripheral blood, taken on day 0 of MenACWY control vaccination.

The CDR3: CASSLWAVNYGYTF. The CDR3 DNA is TGTGCCAGCAGTTTATGGGCGGTTAACTATGGCTACACCTTC. This chain links TRBV28 with TRBJ1-2; unclear D gene. The CDR3 runs to 14 residues. The V gene lost 0 bases and the J gene lost 1 base, with 6 bases spanning the gap. Per the germline V gene, CDR1 is MDHEN and CDR2 is SYDVKM.